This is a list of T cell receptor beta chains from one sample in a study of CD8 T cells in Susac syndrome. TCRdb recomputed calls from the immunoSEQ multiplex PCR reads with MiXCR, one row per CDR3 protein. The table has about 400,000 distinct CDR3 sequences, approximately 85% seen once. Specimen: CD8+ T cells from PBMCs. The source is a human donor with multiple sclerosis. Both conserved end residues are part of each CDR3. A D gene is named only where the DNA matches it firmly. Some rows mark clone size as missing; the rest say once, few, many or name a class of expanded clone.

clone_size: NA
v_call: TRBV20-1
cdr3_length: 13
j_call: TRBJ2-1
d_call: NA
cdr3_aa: CSARVAGHNEQFF
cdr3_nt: TGCAGTGCTAGAGTGGCGGGCCACAATGAGCAGTTCTTC

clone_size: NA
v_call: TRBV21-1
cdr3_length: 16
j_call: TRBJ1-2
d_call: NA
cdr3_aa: CASSNNRGLGFYGYTF
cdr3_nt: TGTGCCAGCAGCAATAACAGGGGTTTGGGGTTCTATGGCTACACCTTC

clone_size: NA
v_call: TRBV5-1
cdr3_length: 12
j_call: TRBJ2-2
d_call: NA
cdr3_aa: CASKELTGELFF
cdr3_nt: TGCGCCAGCAAGGAGCTCACCGGGGAGCTGTTTTTT

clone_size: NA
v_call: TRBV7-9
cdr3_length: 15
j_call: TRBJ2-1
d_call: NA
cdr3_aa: CASTSLAGTYNEQFF
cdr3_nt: TGTGCCAGCACCAGCTTAGCAGGGACATACAATGAGCAGTTCTTC

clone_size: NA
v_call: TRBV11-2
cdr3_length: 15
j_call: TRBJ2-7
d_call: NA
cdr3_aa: CASSLRGQAGDEQYF
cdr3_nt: TGTGCCAGCAGCTTACGCGGACAGGCGGGAGACGAGCAGTACTTC

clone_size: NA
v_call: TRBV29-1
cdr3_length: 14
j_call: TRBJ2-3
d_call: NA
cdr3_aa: CSVDKQGSTDTQYF
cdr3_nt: TGCAGCGTTGATAAGCAGGGTAGCACAGATACGCAGTATTTT

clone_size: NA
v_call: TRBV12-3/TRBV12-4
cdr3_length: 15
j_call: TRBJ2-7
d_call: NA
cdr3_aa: CASSHFSDGRYEQYF
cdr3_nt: TGTGCCAGCAGTCATTTTTCCGACGGGAGATACGAGCAGTACTTC

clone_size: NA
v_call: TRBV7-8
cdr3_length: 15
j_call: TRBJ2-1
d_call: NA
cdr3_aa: CASSPPGDTYNEQFF
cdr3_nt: TGTGCCAGCAGCCCCCCGGGGGATACTTACAATGAGCAGTTCTTC

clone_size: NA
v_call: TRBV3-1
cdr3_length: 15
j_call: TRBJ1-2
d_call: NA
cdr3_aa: CASSPDSPSNYGYTF
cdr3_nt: TGTGCCAGCAGCCCGGACAGTCCTTCTAACTATGGCTACACCTTC

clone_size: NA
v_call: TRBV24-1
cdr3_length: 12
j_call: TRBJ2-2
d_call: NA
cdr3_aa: CATMTLTGELFF
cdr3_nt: TGTGCCACAATGACCCTCACCGGGGAGCTGTTTTTT

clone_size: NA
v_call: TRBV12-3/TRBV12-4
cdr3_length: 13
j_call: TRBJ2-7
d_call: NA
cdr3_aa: CASSFSLTYEQYF
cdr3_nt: TGTGCCAGCAGTTTTTCCCTAACCTACGAGCAGTACTTC

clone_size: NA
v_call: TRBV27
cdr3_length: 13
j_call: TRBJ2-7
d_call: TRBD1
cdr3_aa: CASSWTGEYEQYF
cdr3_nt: TGTGCCAGCAGCTGGACAGGGGAATACGAGCAGTACTTC

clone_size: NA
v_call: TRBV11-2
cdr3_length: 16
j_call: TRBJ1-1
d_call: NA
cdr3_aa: CASSFWSREVNTEAFF
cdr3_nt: TGTGCCAGCAGCTTCTGGTCTCGGGAAGTGAACACTGAAGCTTTCTTT

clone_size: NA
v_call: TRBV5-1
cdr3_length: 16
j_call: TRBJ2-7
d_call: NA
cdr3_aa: CASSLEMGDSTYEQYF
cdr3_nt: TGCGCCAGCAGCTTGGAAATGGGCGACAGTACCTACGAGCAGTACTTC

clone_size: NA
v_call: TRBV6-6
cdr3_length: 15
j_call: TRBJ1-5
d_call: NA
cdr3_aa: CASSYSMPENQPQHF
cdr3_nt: TGTGCCAGCAGTTACTCGATGCCGGAGAATCAGCCCCAGCATTTT

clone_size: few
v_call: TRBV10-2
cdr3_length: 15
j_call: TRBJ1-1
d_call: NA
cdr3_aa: CASSASGAGNTEAFF
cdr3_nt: TGCGCCAGCAGTGCCTCAGGGGCAGGGAACACTGAAGCTTTCTTT

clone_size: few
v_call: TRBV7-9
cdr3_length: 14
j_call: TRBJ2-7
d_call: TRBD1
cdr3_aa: CASSLGQGRDEQYF
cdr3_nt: TGTGCCAGCAGCCTCGGACAGGGGAGGGACGAGCAGTACTTC

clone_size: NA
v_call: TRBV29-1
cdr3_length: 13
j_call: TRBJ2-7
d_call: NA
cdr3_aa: CSVRTSFSYEQYF
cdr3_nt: TGCAGCGTTAGGACATCTTTCTCCTACGAGCAGTACTTC

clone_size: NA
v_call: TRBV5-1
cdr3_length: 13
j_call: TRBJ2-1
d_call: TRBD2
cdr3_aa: CASSPAGGYEQFF
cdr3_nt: TGCGCCAGCAGCCCGGCGGGGGGGTATGAGCAGTTCTTC

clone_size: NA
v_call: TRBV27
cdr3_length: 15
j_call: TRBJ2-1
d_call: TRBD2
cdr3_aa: CASSLIAGSYNEQFF
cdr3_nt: TGTGCCAGCAGTCTCATAGCGGGGAGCTACAATGAGCAGTTCTTC

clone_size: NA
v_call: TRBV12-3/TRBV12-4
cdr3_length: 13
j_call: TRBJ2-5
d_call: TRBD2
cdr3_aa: CASKGAGGETQYF
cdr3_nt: TGTGCCAGCAAAGGAGCGGGAGGCGAGACCCAGTACTTC

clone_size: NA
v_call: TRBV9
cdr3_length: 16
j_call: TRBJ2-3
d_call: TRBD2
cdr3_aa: CASSPLGRERVDTQYF
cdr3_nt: TGTGCCAGCAGCCCCCTAGGGCGGGAGCGGGTAGATACGCAGTATTTT

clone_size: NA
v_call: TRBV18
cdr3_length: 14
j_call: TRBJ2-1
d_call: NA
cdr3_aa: CASSPETGYNEQFF
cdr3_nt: TGTGCCAGCTCACCCGAGACAGGCTACAATGAGCAGTTCTTC

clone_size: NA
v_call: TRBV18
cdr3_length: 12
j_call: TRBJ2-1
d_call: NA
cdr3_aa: CASSLAGPEQFF
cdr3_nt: TGTGCCAGCTCACTTGCGGGGCCTGAGCAGTTCTTC

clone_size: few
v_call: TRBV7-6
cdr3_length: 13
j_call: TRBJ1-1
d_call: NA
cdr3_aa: CASSALQNTEAFF
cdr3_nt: TGTGCCAGCAGCGCACTGCAGAACACTGAAGCTTTCTTT

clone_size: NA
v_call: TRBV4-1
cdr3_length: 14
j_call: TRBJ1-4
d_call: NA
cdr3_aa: CASSQAAANEKLFF
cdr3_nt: TGCGCCAGCAGCCAAGCGGCGGCGAATGAAAAACTGTTTTTT

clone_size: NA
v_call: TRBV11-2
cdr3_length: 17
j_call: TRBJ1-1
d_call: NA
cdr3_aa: CASSLVWTEGVNTEAFF
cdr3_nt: TGTGCCAGCAGCTTAGTGTGGACCGAAGGGGTAAACACTGAAGCTTTCTTT